Following are 18 T cell receptor beta chains from one sample sequenced in a study of blood T cell repertoires in COVID-19. Assay: immunoSEQ multiplex PCR; the TCRdb copy retains only in-frame clones and omits some. This sample yields approximately 140,000 clones, of which approximately 85% are seen a single time; roughly 8% belongs to the top ten. Sequencing was carried out using peripheral blood. These receptors were taken from a woman aged 60-70 years with COVID-19, enrolled during active disease.

This clone appeared a single time. The chain uses TRBV4-2 and TRBJ2-7, with 8 bases aligning to TRBD2. This CDR3 is built from 18 residues. J gave up 0 bases and V 0 bases, and 10 bases lay outside the gene matches. Looked up from germline, CDR1 is LGHNA and CDR2 is YNFKEQ. The CDR3 loop reads CASSQDTSGGLSSYEQYF. The CDR3 DNA reads TGTGCCAGCAGCCAAGATACCAGCGGGGGCCTCTCCTCCTACGAGCAGTACTTC.

The gene calls are TRBV25-1 and TRBJ1-1; the D is unclear. Germline values: CDR1 MGHDK, CDR2 SYGVNS. This CDR3 has 13 amino acids. V was pared by 6 bases and J by 0 bases, with 8 bases between. CDR3 in amino acids: CASSVYMNTEAFF. The CDR3, as DNA: TGTGCCAGCAGCGTTTATATGAACACTGAAGCTTTCTTT. The complete variable domain, with remaining parts taken from reference TRBV25-1 and TRBJ1-1, reads EADIYQTPRYLVIGTGKKITLECSQTMGHDKMYWYQQDPGMELHLIHYSYGVNSTEKGDLSSESTVSRIRTEHFPLTLESARPSHTSQYLCASSVYMNTEAFFGQGTRLTVV.

As regards this clone: The sample carries other DNA sequences with the same CDR3. The chain uses TRBV2 and TRBJ1-1; 9 nucleotides agree with TRBD1. Germline V gene data show CDR1 as SNHLY and CDR2 as FYNNEI. The junction had 4 bases not matched to a gene; V was cut back by 1 base and J by 4 bases. This CDR3 spans 15 amino acids. The CDR3 bases are TGTGCCAGCAGTGAAGACAGGGGGCGAGGCACTGAAGCTTTCTTT. This translates into CASSEDRGRGTEAFF.

J is TRBJ1-2 and V is TRBV7-8, with TRBD1 identical over 7 bases. The CDR3 consists of 16 residues. Germline loops: CDR1 SGHVS, CDR2 FQNEAQ. V was pared by 2 bases and J by 3 bases, with 9 bases of the junction left unmatched. This chain's CDR3 is CASSLRAPRGHYGYTF. As DNA, the CDR3 is TGTGCCAGCAGCTTAAGGGCGCCAAGGGGGCACTATGGCTACACCTTC.

On this clone itself: The junction departs from germline at one end; a sequencing error may be responsible. The J gene is TRBJ2-1, the V gene TRBV7-2; perhaps TRBD2 as D (5 bases). Germline CDR1 and CDR2: SGHTA and FQGNSA. This CDR3 is 15 amino acids long. Here the CDR3 reads CASSLAPSSHNEQFF. Written as DNA, the CDR3 is TGTGCCAGCAGCTTAGCGCCTAGCTCCCACAATGAGCAGTTCTTC. Drawing the rest from reference TRBV7-2 and TRBJ2-1, the complete variable domain is GAGVSQSPSNKVTEKGKDVELRCDPISGHTALYWYRQSLGQGLEFLIYFQGNSAPDKSGLPSDRFSAERTGGSVSTLTIQRTQQEDSAVYLCASSLAPSSHNEQFFGPGTRLTVL.

The chain has TRBV9 and TRBJ1-3; D unclear. The CDR3 extends over 17 amino acids. The V gene lost 0 bases and the J gene lost 0 bases, with 13 bases spanning the gap. The germline CDR1 and CDR2 sequences are SGDLS and YYNGEE. Here the CDR3 DNA reads TGTGCCAGCAGCGTAGCCGGGCTTACTAGCTCTGGAAACACCATATATTTT. Translation gives CASSVAGLTSSGNTIYF.

The V and J genes are TRBV19 and TRBJ2-6, with D maybe TRBD1 (7 bases). This CDR3 contains 16 residues. V was cut by 5 bases and J by 0 bases, with 11 bases left in between. CDR1 and CDR2 from the germline V gene are LNHDA and SQIVND (reference sequence). The DNA of the CDR3 is TGTGCCAGTAGTTACCAGGGGGGCTCTGGGGCCAACGTCCTGACTTTC. The encoded protein is CASSYQGGSGANVLTF.

The chain has TRBV2 and TRBJ2-5; TRBD2 agrees at 10 bases. Germline CDR1 SNHLY, CDR2 FYNNEI. CDR3 size: 14 residues. V dropped 10 bases and J dropped 4; count of bases not matched to a gene: 9. CDR3 protein: CATSLLAGIETQYF. The CDR3 DNA is TGTGCCACCAGCCTACTAGCGGGGATAGAGACCCAGTACTTC.

The rearrangement uses TRBV4-1 and TRBJ2-1, with TRBD1 as a possible D gene (6 bases). With 3 bases removed from V and 4 bases from J, the gap between germline ends came to 10 bases. This CDR3 comprises 14 residues. CDR1 and CDR2 (germline): MGHRA, YSYEKL. The CDR3 coding sequence is TGCGCCAGCAGCCAGCCCAGGGGATACAATGAGCAGTTCTTC. This codes for CASSQPRGYNEQFF.

This clone was recorded once. The rearrangement links TRBV5-1 to TRBJ2-7; tentative D call: TRBD1 (5 bases). Between the trimmed V and J ends, which lost 0 bases and 0 bases, there was a span of 10 bases. Germline-derived CDR1 and CDR2 are SGHRS and YFSETQ. The CDR3 is 15 amino acids. The CDR3 here is CASSLADSTSYEQYF. The CDR3 coding sequence is TGCGCCAGCAGCTTGGCCGACAGTACCTCCTACGAGCAGTACTTC.

The chain uses TRBV24-1 and TRBJ2-5; 8 bases align to TRBD2. Germline V gives CDR1 KGHDR, CDR2 SFDVKD. Unmatched junction bases numbered 4, after V lost 4 bases and J lost 4 bases. This CDR3 has 14 amino acids. The CDR3 loop reads CATSEPRGGETQYF. CDR3 coding DNA: TGTGCCACCAGTGAGCCCCGGGGGGGAGAGACCCAGTACTTC.

The chain joins TRBV12-3 or TRBV12-4 to TRBJ2-1; D possibly corresponds to TRBD2 (6 bases). V was trimmed by 4 bases and J by 6 bases, leaving 10 bases between them. The CDR3 sequence is 13 residues long. CDR3 sequence: CASSSGLLNEQFF. The CDR3 nucleotides are TGTGCCAGCAGTTCGGGACTTCTCAATGAGCAGTTCTTC.

The CDR3 region has the DNA TGTGCCAGCAGCCCATCCGGCGGGGGCTCTGGAAACACCATATATTTT. As protein: CASSPSGGGSGNTIYF. The chain uses TRBV7-3 and TRBJ1-3; TRBD1 is a possible D gene (5 bases). The CDR3 covers 16 residues. Germline V gene lookup returns CDR1 SGHTA and CDR2 FQGTGA. Trimming took 5 bases from V and 0 from J, leaving 14 bases between them. The full variable domain, completed using reference TRBV7-3 and TRBJ1-3, is GAGVSQTPSNKVTEKGKYVELRCDPISGHTALYWYRQSLGQGPEFLIYFQGTGAADDSGLPNDRFFAVRPEGSVSTLKIQRTERGDSAVYLCASSPSGGGSGNTIYFGEGSWLTVV.

V and J are TRBV18 and TRBJ1-2; TRBD1 aligns across 8 bases. This CDR3 spans 15 amino acids. V trimming: 1 base; J trimming: 3 bases; junction bases outside the gene matches: 4. Germline V gives CDR1 KGHSH, CDR2 LQKENI. The CDR3 bases are TGTGCCAGCTCACCACGGACAGGGACGGACTATGGCTACACCTTC. As protein: CASSPRTGTDYGYTF.

The chain recombines TRBV2 with TRBJ2-5, with TRBD2 matching over 12 bases. The CDR3 is 16 residues long. V trimming: 7 bases; J trimming: 5 bases; junction bases outside the gene matches: 11. Germline V gene data show CDR1 as SNHLY and CDR2 as FYNNEI. The CDR3 nucleotides read TGTGCCAGCAAGTTTCGGCTAGCGGGGGGGCCGGAGACCCAGTACTTC. As protein: CASKFRLAGGPETQYF.

The J gene is TRBJ1-4, the V gene TRBV7-2, with 8 bases fitting TRBD1. Germline CDR1 and CDR2: SGHTA and FQGNSA. The CDR3 loop spans 15 amino acids. Germline trimming cut 2 bases from V and 7 bases from J; bases unmatched to any gene: 6. This CDR3 is CASSLSGDRGEKLFF. Written as DNA, the CDR3 is TGTGCCAGCAGCTTATCCGGTGACAGGGGTGAAAAACTGTTTTTT.

This chain connects TRBV19 to TRBJ1-2, with D unresolved. The CDR3 consists of 14 residues. CDR1 is LNHDA and CDR2 is SQIVND in the germline V gene (reference sequence). V dropped 3 bases and J dropped 2 bases, with 10 bases sitting between them. DNA of the CDR3: TGTGCCAGTAGTATCGTGGCAGAAAACTATGGCTACACCTTC. It specifies CASSIVAENYGYTF.

This clone has only one observation. This chain links TRBV9 with TRBJ1-2; D not resolved. The length of the CDR3 is 13 residues. Germline CDR1 and CDR2: SGDLS and YYNGEE. Trimming took off 2 bases at V and 0 bases at J, with 5 bases between the two ends. CDR3 nucleotide sequence: TGTGCCAGCAGCGTCGGAGCTAACTATGGCTACACCTTC. Residues: CASSVGANYGYTF. Looking up the rest from reference TRBV9 and TRBJ1-2 gives the full variable domain: DSGVTQTPKHLITATGQRVTLRCSPRSGDLSVYWYQQSLDQGLQFLIQYYNGEERAKGNILERFSAQQFPDLHSELNLSSLELGDSALYFCASSVGANYGYTFGSGTRLTVV.